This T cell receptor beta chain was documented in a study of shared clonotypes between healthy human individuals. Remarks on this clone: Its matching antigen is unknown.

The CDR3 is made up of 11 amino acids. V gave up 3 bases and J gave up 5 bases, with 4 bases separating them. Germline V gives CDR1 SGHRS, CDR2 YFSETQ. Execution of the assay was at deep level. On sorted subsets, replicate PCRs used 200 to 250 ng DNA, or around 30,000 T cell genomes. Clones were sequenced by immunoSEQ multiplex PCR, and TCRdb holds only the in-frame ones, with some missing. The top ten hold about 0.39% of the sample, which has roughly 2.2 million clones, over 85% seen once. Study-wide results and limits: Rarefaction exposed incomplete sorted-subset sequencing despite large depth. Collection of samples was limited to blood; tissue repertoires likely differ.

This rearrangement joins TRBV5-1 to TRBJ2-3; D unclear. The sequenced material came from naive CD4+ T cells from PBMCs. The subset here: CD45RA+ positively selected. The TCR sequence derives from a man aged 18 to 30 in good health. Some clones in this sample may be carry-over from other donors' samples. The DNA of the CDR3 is TGCGCCAGCAGCTGGGAAGATACGCAGTATTTT. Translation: CASSWEDTQYF.